One sample yielded the 2 T cell receptor beta chains listed below, sequenced in a study of graft-versus-host responses after intestinal transplantation. Using immunoSEQ multiplex PCR, the repertoire was profiled, and TCRdb retains in-frame clones only, with some absent. The data show over 60,000 clones, with 89% seen just once and over 1.5% held by the top ten. Intraepithelial and lamina propria lymphocytes were freed from processed graft tissue. Sequences were derived from ileum tissue, sampled 350 to 400 days after transplant. The receptors were gathered from a human patient who received an intestinal transplant, so some T cells may come from the graft donor.

The chain has TRBV5-1 and TRBJ2-7; D call uncertain. Per the germline V gene, CDR1 is SGHRS and CDR2 is YFSETQ. CDR3 length: 15 amino acids. With 4 bases removed from V and 0 bases from J, the gap between germline ends came to 14 bases. The CDR3 protein is CASSPSRISSYEQYF. In DNA, the CDR3 is TGCGCCAGCAGCCCCTCCAGAATAAGCTCCTACGAGCAGTACTTC.

The sample holds one count of this clone. The V gene is TRBV18, the J gene TRBJ1-5, with D tentatively TRBD1 (5 bases). Looked up from germline, CDR1 is KGHSH and CDR2 is LQKENI. Trimming cost V 0 bases and J 1 base, with 31 bases left between them. The CDR3 runs to 23 residues. The CDR3 DNA reads TGTGCCAGCTCACCACCGGACCCGCAGGGCAGGGAGGGAGTGGGGGTGAGCAATCAGCCCCAGCATTTT. Protein product: CASSPPDPQGREGVGVSNQPQHF.